This T cell receptor beta chain was found in a study of cytomegalovirus exposure and HLA in healthy donors. Study-wide background: In a later analysis, the roughly 120 validation repertoires were reported to have used the same platform as the 600 to 700 first-cohort repertoires.

In the case of this clone: Its target is not known.

Regarding the study as a whole: A few CMV-associated chains proved CMV antigen-specific in vitro.

The CDR3 contains 13 residues. The germline V gene has CDR1 SGHDT and CDR2 YYEEEE. With 3 bases removed from V and 8 bases from J, the gap between germline ends came to 15 bases. Data came from immunoSEQ multiplex PCR; TCRdb stores just in-frame clones and leaves some out. The table has 65,000 to 75,000 clones, approximately 94% seen once. This TCR derives from a woman between 18 and 29 years old in good health and CMV-seropositive. V and J are TRBV5-6 and TRBJ2-7, with a tentative D call TRBD1 (6 bases). The source material was PBMCs. The CDR3 nucleotides read TGTGCCAGCAGCTCCTCTACAGGGCTCCAGCAGTACTTC. Its protein product is CASSSSTGLQQYF.